This TCR beta chain was identified in a study of early stage breast cancer tumors (TCRdb year 2017). The study in broad terms: Of the 15 to 20 invasive breast tumors, twelve were found to be estrogen receptor-positive, progesterone receptor-positive and HER2-negative. About 65% of the 12 ER+/PR+/HER2- tumors were invasive ductal carcinomas, while the other four were invasive lobular carcinomas. A read coverage of roughly 10-fold per sample was achieved on average. The samples as a whole yielded a few million detected templates, corresponding to 900,000 to 1,100,000 unique clonotypes. General study outcomes and caveats: Compared with adjacent normal breast tissue, tumors had higher clonality and 2 to 3-fold greater T cell density. Because the cohort was small, a breakdown by tumor subtype could not be done. Enriched TCRB sequences shared across patients were mostly commonly generated sequences, unlikely to play an important role in the tumor microenvironment. Sequencing bulk genomic DNA from unsorted cells could not capture chain pairing or functional markers like CD4, CD8 and FOXP3. Repertoires from blood and normal breast were more alike than repertoires from blood and tumor, and in about 85% of the 16 patients, comparing each tissue with blood separated tumor from normal.

The CDR3 goes from the cysteine to the phenylalanine over 15 residues. Here the CDR3 DNA is all that survives: 45 bases in frame from base 1. Trimming removed 2 bases from V and 1 base from J, leaving 9 bases between the germline ends. From a lookup of the germline V gene, CDR1 and CDR2 are SGHDN and FVKESK. With respect to this clone: Its specific antigen is unknown. No much larger clonotype is one base removed from it; base qualities were not supplied.

Every sample was amplified as two independent genomic DNA replicates, using approximately 550 ng for blood and roughly 1.4 ug for tumor or normal breast. Following the manufacturer's instructions, the ImmunoSeq Intro kit was used to carry out TCRB sequencing on genomic DNA. Multiplex PCR was run for about 30 cycles using proprietary primers and spike-in control sequences for absolute quantification. Single-end 150-bp reads were used to sequence an 87-bp fragment covering the CDR3 and the flanking V and J genes. Seven samples, each with two replicates, were multiplexed per lane of an Illumina MiSeq using version 3.0 chemistry. On the authors' methods: The vendor's proprietary pipeline handled the raw data processing, merging both replicates into a single result for each sample. Productive rearrangements sharing the V-gene family, CDR3 amino acid sequence and J-gene segment were defined as clonotypes. To compute clonality, the normalized Shannon entropy (Pielou evenness) of TCRB abundances was subtracted from 1. To estimate T cell density, the total number of templates was divided by the number of input cells, which was inferred from the amount of DNA input. Total repertoire diversity and clonality were estimated with Recon using default parameters. A clonotype counted as tumor-enriched if its abundance in tumor exceeded 0.1% and was at least 32-fold higher than its abundance in normal breast. The source is immuneACCESS, and TCRdb retained only in-frame sequences with V and J called. Part of the clones is not carried over; for the studies checked, unresolved V genes explain less than half of this, and the remainder is unexplained. V and J calls and clone size are copied from that table; D and trimming were computed from the DNA. The sample table holds roughly 58,000 clones, of which approximately 90% were seen once. About 5% of the sample is held by the ten biggest clonotypes.

The study profiled bulk TCR beta-chain repertoires in matched peripheral blood, tumor and adjacent normal breast tissue taken from fewer than 20 patients with early-stage breast cancer. Before surgery, whole blood (roughly 5-10 mL) was collected into EDTA tubes and processed within 2 hours. Ficoll-Paque centrifugation in SepMate-50 tubes was used to isolate peripheral blood mononuclear cells. PBMCs were cryopreserved in about 90% FBS with about 10% DMSO in aliquots of roughly 1.8 to 4.5 million cells and stored in liquid nitrogen. Genomic DNA was extracted with the Qiagen AllPrep DNA/RNA Mini kit. The chain was built from TRBV14 and TRBJ1-3, with the identity of the D gene unclear. The sequencing sample was made of blood. This TCR derives from a person aged 65-85 years with breast cancer. Here the CDR3 is given as CASSQLSGSGNTIYF. The sequenced DNA is TGTGCCAGCAGCCAACTCTCGGGATCTGGAAACACCATATATTTT.